The 14 T cell receptor beta chains listed next were all sequenced from one sample in a study of beta chain features in type 1 diabetes. The antigens of these receptors remain unknown. Expressed TCRB transcripts got sequenced, as all isolated RNA was reverse transcribed. Profiling relied on immunoSEQ multiplex PCR, and the TCRdb table lists in-frame clones only, not all of them. The table lists about 150,000 clones, approximately 10% of them singletons. General study results and limits: There was a moderate but significant shortening of TCRB CDR3s in all four CD4+ subsets of Type 1 diabetes patients.

Sequenced: central memory CD4+ T cells from blood. These receptors were taken from a woman aged 25 to 39 with type 1 diabetes.

The genes are TRBV5-1 and TRBJ2-7; D is possibly TRBD1 (5 bases). The germline V gene has CDR1 SGHRS and CDR2 YFSETQ. V was shortened by 0 bases and J by 4 bases, with 11 bases between the two germline ends. The CDR3 is made up of 14 amino acids. CDR3 bases: TGCGCCAGCAGCTTGGTGCAGGGTAGATACGAGCAGTACTTC. Protein: CASSLVQGRYEQYF.

In its sample, this clone was seen a few times. The chain couples TRBV11-2 to TRBJ2-7; D uncertain. V dropped 5 bases and J dropped 9 bases, with 17 bases sitting between them. The CDR3 spans 13 residues. In germline, CDR1 is SGHAT, CDR2 FQNNGV. The CDR3 DNA sequence: TGTGCCAGCAGCCCCGAGGTTTTGCTAGGGCAGTACTTC. The encoded protein is CASSPEVLLGQYF.

This clone was counted only a few times. The V and J genes are TRBV30 and TRBJ1-2, with D possibly TRBD1 on 6 matching bases. The germline V and J ends were trimmed by 3 bases and 3 bases, with 11 bases remaining between them. The CDR3 has 13 amino acids. Germline values: CDR1 GTSNPN, CDR2 SVGIG (reference sequence). Here the CDR3 DNA reads TGTGCCTGGAGCACAGGGACGTACTATGGCTACACCTTC. Residues: CAWSTGTYYGYTF.

Of note for this clone: Sequence at one end of the junction differs from germline and may be a read error. The gene calls are TRBV9 and TRBJ2-7; perhaps TRBD2 as D (6 bases). There are 15 residues in the CDR3. Looked up from germline, CDR1 is SGDLS and CDR2 is YYNGEE. The CDR3 coding sequence is TGTACCAGCAGCGCCTCCTCGACTAGTTTCTACGAGCAGTACTTC. Its translation: CTSSASSTSFYEQYF.

This clone was observed a few times. The J gene is TRBJ1-5, the V gene TRBV28; 8 positions agree with TRBD1. The CDR3 runs to 14 residues. Germline CDR1 and CDR2: MDHEN and SYDVKM. After removal of 6 bases from V and 5 bases from J, the junction contained 6 bases not matched to a gene. The DNA of the CDR3 is TGTGCCAGCAGCCGCGGACAGGGCGATCAGCCCCAGCATTTT. It codes for CASSRGQGDQPQHF. The complete variable domain, with remaining parts taken from reference TRBV28 and TRBJ1-5, reads DVKVTQSSRYLVKRTGEKVFLECVQDMDHENMFWYRQDPGLGLRLIYFSYDVKMKEKGDIPEGYSVSREKKERFSLILESASTNQTSMYLCASSRGQGDQPQHFGDGTRLSIL.

The rearrangement links TRBV5-1 to TRBJ2-3, with D possibly matching TRBD2 (5 bases). The V end lost 1 base, the J end lost 2 bases, and 11 bases lay between the germline ends. The CDR3 extends over 15 amino acids. Germline-derived CDR1 and CDR2 are SGHRS and YFSETQ. This CDR3 is CASSLTRGSTDTQYF. CDR3 DNA sequence: TGCGCCAGCAGCTTGACTCGCGGGTCCACAGATACGCAGTATTTT.

This clone was found a few times. The rearrangement links TRBV29-1 to TRBJ2-3; 9 bases fit TRBD2. This CDR3 contains 16 residues. Per germline, CDR1 SQVTM and CDR2 ANQGSEA. With V trimmed by 0 bases and J by 3 bases, 7 bases remained unmatched. CDR3 coding DNA: TGCAGCGTTGAAGATCGGGGCGGGAGGGCTACAGATACGCAGTATTTT. It yields the protein CSVEDRGGRATDTQYF.

This clone occurred a few times. V gene TRBV7-8 combines with J gene TRBJ2-1, with a tentative D call TRBD2 (5 bases). The length of the CDR3 is 17 residues. Germline V gene lookup returns CDR1 SGHVS and CDR2 FQNEAQ. Trimming took off 1 base at V and 0 bases at J, with 13 bases between the two ends. This CDR3 reads CASSLGVRASSYNEQFF. The CDR3 coding sequence is TGTGCCAGCAGCTTAGGGGTGAGGGCAAGCTCCTACAATGAGCAGTTCTTC.

The chain recombines TRBV7-9 with TRBJ1-4; no reliable D call. The V gene lost 10 bases and the J gene lost 2 bases, with 17 bases spanning the gap. The CDR3 covers 15 residues. Germline lookup yields CDR1 SEHNR and CDR2 FQNEAQ (reference sequence). This CDR3 reads CAIGGFSATNEKLFF. DNA for the CDR3: TGTGCCATCGGCGGGTTCAGTGCGACTAATGAAAAACTGTTTTTT.

This clone was observed once. This rearrangement joins TRBV18 to TRBJ1-2, with D unresolved. Germline V CDR1 and CDR2: KGHSH, LQKENI. V lost 9 bases and J 0 bases, leaving 11 bases between the germline ends. The CDR3 length is 13 residues. In DNA form, the CDR3 reads TGTGCCAGTTCGGAGGACGCTAACTATGGCTACACCTTC. This encodes CASSEDANYGYTF.

This clone has a handful of counts. The chain has TRBV11-3 and TRBJ2-1; D is possibly TRBD2 (5 bases). V was cut by 1 base and J by 8 bases, with 12 bases left in between. Germline V lookup: CDR1 SGHNT, CDR2 YENEEA. CDR3 length: 14 residues. The CDR3 DNA is TGTGCCAGCAGCTTAGGTAACGGAGGCGATGAGCAGTTCTTC. This codes for CASSLGNGGDEQFF.

This clone was counted a few times. The rearrangement uses TRBV27 and TRBJ1-5; no clear D gene. Germline values: CDR1 MNHEY, CDR2 SMNVEV (reference sequence). Deletions cut 9 bases from V and 4 bases from J, with 22 bases between. The CDR3 runs to 16 residues. The CDR3 sequence: CARVRHEVARNQPQHF. CDR3 nucleotide sequence: TGTGCCAGGGTTCGCCACGAGGTGGCGAGAAATCAGCCCCAGCATTTT.

V is TRBV5-1 and J is TRBJ2-7, with 8 positions matching TRBD1. CDR1 and CDR2 (germline): SGHRS, YFSETQ. The CDR3 runs 14 residues. Unmatched junction bases numbered 1, after V lost 0 bases and J lost 2 bases. CDR3 in amino acids: CASSLATGAYEQYF. In nucleotides, the CDR3 is TGCGCCAGCAGCTTGGCGACAGGGGCCTACGAGCAGTACTTC.

The CDR3 spells CASSGAGFDNEQFF. The CDR3 DNA sequence: TGTGCCAGCAGTGGTGCAGGGTTTGACAATGAGCAGTTCTTC. J is TRBJ2-1 and V is TRBV2, with a weak D call TRBD1 (5 bases). The length of the CDR3 is 14 residues. V lost 4 bases to trimming and J lost 5 bases, with 12 bases between them. The germline gives CDR1 SNHLY, CDR2 FYNNEI. Combining the CDR3 with reference TRBV2 and TRBJ2-1 gives the whole variable domain EPEVTQTPSHQVTQMGQEVILRCVPISNHLYFYWYRQILGQKVEFLVSFYNNEISEKSEIFDDQFSVERPDGSNFTLKIRSTKLEDSAMYFCASSGAGFDNEQFFGPGTRLTVL.